This T cell receptor beta chain comes out of a study of tumor-infiltrating lymphocytes in oesophageal squamous cell carcinoma. Germline CDR1 WSHSY, CDR2 SAAADI. The CDR3 sequence is 14 residues long. About this clonotype: A much larger clone differs from this one at a single base, so this may be a read error.

TCRdb reprocessed the PCR reads via MiXCR and lists one record per CDR3 protein. The data contain fewer than 6,500 distinct CDR3 sequences, roughly 15% of them singletons. The chain is built from TRBV10-2 and TRBJ2-7, with a possible D match to TRBD2 (7 bases). The tail of the sequence fits TRBJ2-1 better, so the J call may be wrong. Material: esophageal tumor tissue. The TCR comes from a male donor with esophageal squamous cell carcinoma. DNA for the CDR3: TGCGCCAGCAGGGAGGTTGGGGGGGCCTACGAGCAGTTCTTC. Its protein product is CASREVGGAYEQFF.